The sequence of this TCR beta chain was determined in a study of T cell responses to AZD1222 COVID-19 vaccine. Second-dose intervals near 4 or 12 weeks were combined. Comments on this clone: Its specificity is unknown.

Findings and limits, study-wide: Spike was spanned by vaccine-associated CD4 TCRs, which were dominant at 160-218 and 743-854. Clonal diversity was possibly underestimated, and the donors were mostly white British, with more females. Repertoire sampling happened only post peak T cell response.

Assay: immunoSEQ multiplex PCR; the TCRdb copy retains only in-frame clones and omits some. The sample carries over 120,000 clones, roughly 92% recorded once. The ends were cut back, 3 bases at V and 5 bases at J, with 8 bases in the middle. Looked up from germline, CDR1 is KGHSH and CDR2 is LQKENI. This CDR3 has 13 residues. The V gene is TRBV18, the J gene TRBJ1-5, with D uncertain. The specimen was peripheral blood, collected 28 days after the second AZD1222 dose. The sequence was collected from an adult who received the AZD1222 COVID-19 vaccine. CDR3 coding DNA: TGTGCCAGCTCACCTGAATCTGATCAGCCCCAGCATTTT. Amino acids: CASSPESDQPQHF.